A selection of T cell receptor beta chains follows, all from one sample in a study of T cells after yellow fever vaccination. Each CDR3 protein is one row after TCRdb ran MiXCR on the 5' RACE reads. The sample shows some 350,000 distinct CDR3 sequences, 3% to 4.5% of them seen only once. This specimen was PBMCs, taken 5 days after the yellow fever booster vaccination. The receptors were sampled from a man in his late teens or twenties who received the YFV17D yellow fever vaccine. CDR3s include the opening cysteine and the closing phenylalanine or tryptophan. Each record gives: V gene, clone size, D gene, J gene, CDR3 DNA, CDR3 protein. The D gene is left open where the match is weak. The size field is filled for only some rows; it gives once, few, many or a size class.

TRBV14	few	-	TRBJ1-2	TGTGCCAGCAGCCGGGATCGAGCTAGTGGCTACACCTTC	CASSRDRASGYTF
TRBV14	many	TRBD1	TRBJ2-1	TGTGCCAGCAGCCGGGACAGGTCGCATGAGCAGTTCTTC	CASSRDRSHEQFF
TRBV7-9	-	-	TRBJ1-6	TGTGCCAGCAGCCCTCCCCCGGGACAACTGTCTTTTGGGGATTCACCCCTCCACTTT	CASSPPPGQLSFGDSPLHF
TRBV24-1	-	-	TRBJ2-1	TGTGCCACCAGTGATTCTTCCGGGACTCCGCATGAGCAGTTCTTC	CATSDSSGTPHEQFF
TRBV29-1	-	-	TRBJ2-1	TGCAGCGTTGTCGTCGGTCATGGCTCCTACAATGAGCAGTTCTTC	CSVVVGHGSYNEQFF
TRBV7-9	few	-	TRBJ1-5	TGTGCCAGCAGCCCCGGGGGGAGGAGCAATCAGCCCCAGCATTTT	CASSPGGRSNQPQHF
TRBV18	few	-	TRBJ1-4	TGTGCCAGCTCACCGGGGAGGGTCGATGAAAAACTGTTTTTT	CASSPGRVDEKLFF
TRBV20-1	few	-	TRBJ2-7	TGCAGTGCTAGATGGGCGCAGAGCTACGAGCAGTACTTC	CSARWAQSYEQYF
TRBV5-4	-	-	TRBJ1-5	TGTGCCAGCAGCTCCTCAGGGGAGGAGCCCCAGCATTTT	CASSSSGEEPQHF
TRBV7-8	few	-	TRBJ2-1	TGTGCCAGCAGCTTTAGTGGGGCGAGAACACCAAGCTCCTACAATGAGCAGTTCTTC	CASSFSGARTPSSYNEQFF
TRBV11-3	few	-	TRBJ2-5	TGTGCCAGCAGCTTAGGTCGACAGTCCCAAGAGACCCAGTACTTC	CASSLGRQSQETQYF
TRBV4-2	-	-	TRBJ1-2	TGTGCCAGCAGCCCCATCGAGGACGTCTATGGCTACACCTTC	CASSPIEDVYGYTF
TRBV6-5	-	TRBD1	TRBJ1-6	TGTGCCAGCAGTTACTCAGGGGGCGATTCACCCCTCCACTTT	CASSYSGGDSPLHF
TRBV7-2	few	-	TRBJ1-1	TGTGCCAGCACCCCTTGGATTGGGGGCAAGACTGAAGCTTTCTTT	CASTPWIGGKTEAFF
TRBV7-8	many	-	TRBJ2-1	TGTGCCAGCAGGCCCCCGGGCGGGGGCTGGGACAATGAGCAGTTCTTC	CASRPPGGGWDNEQFF